These T cell receptor beta chains were read from a single sample in a study of OX40 agonist ivuxolimab in advanced cancers. Sequencing was performed with immunoSEQ multiplex PCR; in TCRdb, only in-frame clones are kept and a portion is missing. In the table there are tens of thousands of clones, 80% to 90% of which are singletons. The sample consisted of CD4+ or CD8+ T cells sorted from blood, taken in a trial of the OX40 agonist ivuxolimab. These receptors were taken from an adult with an advanced solid tumor such as melanoma, head and neck, liver or kidney cancer. The CDR3 runs from the conserved cysteine through the conserved F or W. D genes are given only for firm matches. Where a row states a size, it is once, few, many or the class of an expanded clone; other rows omit it.

-,TRBV5-1,TRBJ2-1,-,CASSLGGTPIGFF,TGCGCCAGCAGCTTGGGGGGGACTCCCATAGGGTTCTTC
-,TRBV18,TRBJ1-4,-,CASSPQILVEEKLFF,TGTGCCAGCTCACCTCAAATTTTAGTGGAGGAAAAACTGTTTTTT
-,TRBV10-1,TRBJ1-2,-,CASSGSGLNYGYTF,TGCGCCAGCAGTGGATCCGGGTTAAACTATGGCTACACCTTC
-,TRBV5-1,TRBJ2-2,-,CASSLGGPEGELFF,TGCGCCAGCAGCTTGGGGGGCCCCGAGGGGGAGCTGTTTTTT
-,TRBV5-1,TRBJ2-1,TRBD1,CASSFLDRGAYNEQFF,TGCGCCAGCAGCTTTCTGGACAGGGGCGCCTACAATGAGCAGTTCTTC
-,TRBV29-1,TRBJ2-1,-,CSVGEGDLYNEQFF,TGCAGCGTTGGGGAGGGGGATCTCTACAATGAGCAGTTCTTC
-,TRBV19,TRBJ2-4,-,CASSISYRAPKNIQYF,TGTGCCAGTAGTATTTCCTACAGGGCCCCGAAAAACATTCAGTACTTC
-,TRBV7-7,TRBJ2-1,-,CASSSQLGRGNEQFF,TGTGCTAGCAGTTCTCAGCTCGGACGAGGCAATGAGCAGTTCTTC
-,TRBV4-2,TRBJ2-5,-,CASSPQTSRVETQYF,TGTGCCAGCAGCCCTCAAACGTCGCGGGTAGAGACCCAGTACTTC
-,TRBV5-1,TRBJ2-4,TRBD2,CASSLAGGLTKNIQYF,TGCGCCAGCAGCTTGGCGGGGGGTCTGACCAAAAACATTCAGTACTTC
-,TRBV7-2,TRBJ1-3,-,CASSFIRGFGNTIYF,TGTGCCAGCAGCTTTATCCGGGGGTTTGGAAACACCATATATTTT
-,TRBV6-1,TRBJ1-2,TRBD1,CASTTGDSSNYGYTF,TGTGCCAGCACTACCGGGGACAGTTCTAACTATGGCTACACCTTC
-,TRBV2,TRBJ2-7,TRBD2,CASKRSSGGEYYEQYF,TGTGCCAGCAAAAGGTCGAGCGGGGGGGAGTACTACGAGCAGTACTTC
-,TRBV5-6,TRBJ2-7,-,CASSSGALSSYEQYF,TGTGCCAGCAGCTCGGGAGCCCTCAGCTCCTACGAGCAGTACTTC
-,TRBV6-1,TRBJ2-1,-,CASSEWLVSNEQFF,TGTGCCAGCAGTGAATGGTTGGTGTCCAATGAGCAGTTCTTC
once,TRBV11-2,TRBJ2-1,TRBD2,CASSFRSGERAQEQFF,TGTGCCAGCAGCTTCCGGAGCGGGGAGCGGGCCCAGGAGCAGTTCTTC
-,TRBV5-1,TRBJ1-1,TRBD1,CASSSRQGIDTEAFF,TGCGCCAGCAGTTCCCGACAGGGGATAGACACTGAAGCTTTCTTT